The clone carrying this T cell receptor (beta chain) has just a few counts. Its target is unknown. The data were obtained in a study of cytomegalovirus exposure and HLA in healthy donors. This CDR3 spans 14 amino acids. The study, taken as a whole, reports: A later analysis showed TCR association rates differing by HLA locus, peaking at DRB1 and lowest at HLA-C. TCR beta sequences reportedly predicted most subjects' HLA-A and HLA-B alleles accurately.

PCR was performed using 60 Vbeta and 13 Jbeta primers. Methods used by the authors: Among the unique TCR beta chains that a later analysis counted, about 84 million in all, 10 million to 13 million were shared. Only in-frame clones appear in the TCRdb table, and some are missing; sequencing was by immunoSEQ multiplex PCR. The V and J calls and clone size are taken from that table; D and trimming were inferred from the DNA. Seen here are some 160,000 clones, approximately 81% observed once, and the top ten hold approximately 1.2%. This sequence was found in a man aged 45-60 years in good health and CMV-seropositive. This chain connects TRBV7-5 to TRBJ2-7; TRBD1 is taken as the D call from the table, unchecked against the DNA. TRBV7-5 is recorded as a pseudogene. Sequencing used PBMCs. CDR3 protein: CARMAQGPSYEQYF. The CDR3 bases are TGTGCCAGAATGGCCCAGGGGCCTTCCTACGAGCAGTACTTC.